The source of this T cell receptor (beta chain) is a study of tumor and adjacent non-tumor tissue in lung cancer. V was clipped by 7 bases and J by 2 bases; unmatched bases: 9. The CDR3 is 17 amino acids. The germline CDR1 and CDR2 sequences are SGHAT and FQDESV (reference sequence). Three rounds of nested PCR, following a modified ARM-PCR protocol, produced the TCRbeta library. TCRdb reanalysed the multiplex PCR reads using MiXCR and keeps one entry per CDR3 protein. The repertoire includes some 70,000 distinct CDR3 sequences, under 70% of them detected once, and approximately 30% sits in the top ten. No cell sorting was done before RNA was extracted from the tissue. Distant lung tissue was collected more than 3 cm away from the tumor edge.

The TCR was taken from a woman aged 45 to 65 with non-small cell lung cancer. The sample taken for sequencing was distant non-tumor lung tissue. The J gene is TRBJ2-3, the V gene TRBV11-1, with 13 bases fitting TRBD2. This CDR3 is CASNVGLAGVSTDTQYF. CDR3 DNA: TGTGCCAGCAATGTCGGACTAGCGGGAGTGTCCACAGATACGCAGTATTTT. The full variable domain, its missing parts supplied by reference TRBV11-1 and TRBJ2-3, is EAEVAQSPRYKITEKSQAVAFWCDPISGHATLYWYRQILGQGPELLVQFQDESVVDDSQLPKDRFSAERLKGVDSTLKIQPAELGDSAMYLCASNVGLAGVSTDTQYFGPGTRLTVL.